Frequency places the clone carrying this T cell receptor (beta chain) as medium-sized (0.01 to 0.1%). The antigen is undetermined. Germline CDR1 MNHEY, CDR2 SVGAGI. The CDR3 runs to 13 residues. The data belong to a study of CXCR3-negative and CXCR3-positive naive CD8 T cells. General study findings and limits: Naive subsets displayed similar surface CD5, and TCR strength was inferred from TRB CDR3 properties. Memory CD8+ cells showed much lower diversity, while both naive subsets displayed comparably high diversity. Comparison of naive CXCR3-negative and CXCR3-positive cells revealed similar TRBV-TRBJ usage, while memory cells differed. More hydrophobic TRB CDR3s were found in CXCR3-positive naive cells than in CXCR3-negative naive cells.

The TRB cDNA libraries were prepared by 5' RACE with UMI labels. Following a re-call of the 5' RACE reads, TCRdb has one entry per CDR3 protein and lacks DNA. The data include 5,000 to 6,500 distinct CDR3 sequences; the top ten clones carry about 1.5%. The chain employs TRBV6-5 and TRBJ2-1; TCRdb proposes TRBD1, but this gene call is untestable without DNA. Sequenced material: naive CXCR3+ CD8+ T cells from blood. Subset: CD45RO-CCR7+CD27+CD95- naive CD8+ T cells expressing CXCR3 (TNR3+). This TCR was sampled from a human donor in good health. Some clones in this sample may be carry-over from other donors' samples. This chain's CDR3 is CASSQTPDGKQFF.